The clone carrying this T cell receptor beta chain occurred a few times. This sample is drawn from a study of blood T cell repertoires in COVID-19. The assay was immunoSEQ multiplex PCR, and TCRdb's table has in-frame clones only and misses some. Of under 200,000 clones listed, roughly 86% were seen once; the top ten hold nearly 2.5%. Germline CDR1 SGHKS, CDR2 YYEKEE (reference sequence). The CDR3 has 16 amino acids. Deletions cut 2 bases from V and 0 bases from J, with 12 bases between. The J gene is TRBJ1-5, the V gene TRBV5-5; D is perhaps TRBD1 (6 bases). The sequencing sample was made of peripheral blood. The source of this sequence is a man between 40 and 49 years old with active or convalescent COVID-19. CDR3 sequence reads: CASSFEAGVSNQPQHF. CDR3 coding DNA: TGTGCCAGCAGCTTTGAAGCAGGGGTTAGCAATCAGCCCCAGCATTTT. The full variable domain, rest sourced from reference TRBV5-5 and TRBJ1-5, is DAGVTQSPTHLIKTRGQQVTLRCSPISGHKSVSWYQQVLGQGPQFIFQYYEKEERGRGNFPDRFSARQFPNYSSELNVNALLLGDSALYLCASSFEAGVSNQPQHFGDGTRLSIL.